This T cell receptor beta chain was captured by sequencing in a study of T cells after yellow fever vaccination. Each CDR3 protein is one row after TCRdb ran MiXCR on the 5' RACE reads. The profile shows roughly 340,000 distinct CDR3 sequences, 8.5% to 10% of them singletons. The CDR3 sequence is 15 residues long. Germline V gene data show CDR1 as MNHEY and CDR2 as SVGAGI. The V and J ends lost 2 bases and 4 bases, in that order; junction bases with no gene match: 6. This clonotype was seen only a few times. Its cognate antigen is unknown. Findings and limits, study-wide: Post-booster repertoires again held most primary-vaccination clones (approximately 96% CD4, roughly 90% CD8).

The receptor's source is a man younger than 35 who received the YFV17D yellow fever vaccine. The chain links TRBV6-5 to TRBJ2-7, with 9 bases fitting TRBD2. Specimen: PBMCs, collected on the day of the first yellow fever vaccination. Written as DNA, the CDR3 is TGTGCCAGCAGTTACGCTAGCGGGGTGACTTACGAGCAGTACTTC. This gives the protein CASSYASGVTYEQYF.